The entry below gives a single T cell receptor beta chain sequence along with its context. Trimming pared 8 bases from V and 2 bases from J, leaving 19 bases between. Looked up from germline, CDR1 is LNHDA and CDR2 is SQIVND (reference sequence). The CDR3 is made up of 16 amino acids. The sample belongs to a study of T cell changes during pregnancy in multiple sclerosis. Clones were sequenced by immunoSEQ multiplex PCR, and TCRdb holds only the in-frame ones, with some missing. Seen here are fewer than 35,000 clones, more than 90% observed once, and the top ten hold about 0.4%. The sequencing used CD4+ T cells from peripheral blood mononuclear cells, collected in the second trimester of pregnancy. This clonotype was sampled from a female donor in good health, enrolled as a control in a pregnancy study. The chain is built from TRBV19 and TRBJ1-3; D is ambiguous. The CDR3: CASVPLWADAGNTIYF. The CDR3 nucleotides read TGTGCCAGTGTGCCATTGTGGGCAGACGCTGGAAACACCATATATTTT.